This TCR beta chain was profiled in a study of cytomegalovirus exposure and HLA in healthy donors. Study information: Most donors, roughly 82% of a few hundred genotyped, fell in the Caucasian-associated ancestry cluster.

Study-wide results and caveats: Immune exposure data for these donors was limited to CMV serostatus. Of the V segments, some could not be distinguished, including TRBV6-2 and TRBV6-3, and were excluded.

Points on this clone: Its antigen is still unknown.

V lost 2 bases to trimming and J lost 1 base; unmatched junction nucleotides: 2. The CDR3 is made up of 15 amino acids. In germline, CDR1 is MRHNA, CDR2 SNTAGT. The PCR made use of 60 Vbeta and 13 Jbeta primers. The table came from immunoSEQ multiplex PCR; TCRdb's copy has only in-frame clones and leaves some out. Counted here are around 99,000 clones, around 73% occurring once; the ten biggest clones make up roughly 3.2%. J is TRBJ2-3 and V is TRBV6-4, with 8 bases lining up with TRBD2. This TCR came from a man aged 35 to 55 in good health and CMV-seronegative. Specimen: PBMCs. The CDR3 sequence: CASSDKAGGTDTQYF. CDR3 nucleotide sequence: TGTGCCAGCAGTGACAAAGCGGGGGGCACAGATACGCAGTATTTT.